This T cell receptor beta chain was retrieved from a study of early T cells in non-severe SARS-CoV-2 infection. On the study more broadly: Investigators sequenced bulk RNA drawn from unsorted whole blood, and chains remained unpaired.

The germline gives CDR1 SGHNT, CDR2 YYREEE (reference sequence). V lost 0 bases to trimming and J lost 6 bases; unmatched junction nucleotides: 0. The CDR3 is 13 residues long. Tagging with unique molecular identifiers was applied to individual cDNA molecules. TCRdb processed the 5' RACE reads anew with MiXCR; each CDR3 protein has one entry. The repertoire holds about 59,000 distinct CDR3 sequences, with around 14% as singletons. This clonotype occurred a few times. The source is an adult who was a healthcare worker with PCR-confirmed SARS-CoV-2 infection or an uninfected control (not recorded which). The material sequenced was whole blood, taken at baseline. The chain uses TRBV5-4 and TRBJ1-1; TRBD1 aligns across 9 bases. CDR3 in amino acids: CASSLGTGAEAFF. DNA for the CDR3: TGTGCCAGCAGCTTGGGGACAGGGGCTGAAGCTTTCTTT.